This T cell receptor (beta chain) was identified in a study of molecular identifiers for immune sequencing clone quantification. Background on the study: Replicate RNA from roughly 20,000 or 100,000 naive CD8 T cells formed five aliquots; four were sequenced.

Germline V CDR1 and CDR2: PRHDT, FYEKMQ (reference sequence). With V trimmed by 5 bases and J by 1 base, 3 bases remained unmatched. CDR3 length: 15 residues. TCRdb redid the calling of the PCR reads with MiXCR, one entry per CDR3 protein. The top ten hold 0.7% to 1% of the sample, which has approximately 670,000 distinct CDR3 sequences, 15% to 20% seen once. The TCR comes from a human donor in good health. Some libraries in this study had Jurkat cell RNA spiked in. Specimen: naive CD8+ T cells from blood, with Jurkat cell RNA spiked in. Subset given: FACS-sorted CD8+CD4-CCR7+CD45RA+ naive T cells. This chain connects TRBV13 to TRBJ2-7; 12 bases are a match to TRBD2. CDR3 sequence reads: CASSQLAGGSYEQYF. The CDR3 DNA is TGTGCCAGCAGCCAACTAGCGGGGGGTTCCTACGAGCAGTACTTC.